The entry below describes one T cell receptor (beta chain). Its antigen is currently unknown. The PCR was carried out with 60 Vbeta primers and 13 Jbeta primers. TCRdb keeps only in-frame clones here, not all; method: immunoSEQ multiplex PCR. This table has some 150,000 clones, around 79% appearing once. V gave up 0 bases and J gave up 11 bases; unmatched junction bases: 3. The CDR3 covers 12 residues. CDR1 SQVTM and CDR2 ANQGSEA come from the germline V gene. The data belong to a study of cytomegalovirus exposure and HLA in healthy donors. Study findings and constraints: TCR beta sequences reportedly predicted most subjects' HLA-A and HLA-B alleles accurately.

The chain uses TRBV29-1 and TRBJ2-7; 11 bases align to TRBD1. Sample: PBMCs. This TCR was recovered from a man aged 35 to 55 in good health and CMV-seronegative. CDR3 DNA: TGCAGCGTTGAAGAAGGGACAGGGGGTAAGTACTTC. Protein sequence: CSVEEGTGGKYF.